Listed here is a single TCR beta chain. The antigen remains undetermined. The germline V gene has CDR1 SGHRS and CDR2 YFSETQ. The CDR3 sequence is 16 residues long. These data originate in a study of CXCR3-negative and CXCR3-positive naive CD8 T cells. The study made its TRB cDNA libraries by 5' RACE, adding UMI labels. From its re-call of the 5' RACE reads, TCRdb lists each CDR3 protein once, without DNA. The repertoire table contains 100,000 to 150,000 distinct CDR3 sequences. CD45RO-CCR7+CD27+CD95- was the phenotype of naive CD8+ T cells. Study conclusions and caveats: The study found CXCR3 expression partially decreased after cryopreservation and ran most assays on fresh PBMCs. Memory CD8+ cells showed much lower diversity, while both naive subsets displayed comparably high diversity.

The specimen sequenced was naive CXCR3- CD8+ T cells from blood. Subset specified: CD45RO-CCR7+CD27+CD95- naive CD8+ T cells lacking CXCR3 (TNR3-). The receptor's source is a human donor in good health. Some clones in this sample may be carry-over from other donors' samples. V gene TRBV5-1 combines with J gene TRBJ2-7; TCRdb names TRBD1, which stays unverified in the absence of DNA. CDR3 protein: CASSLPVDREIYEQYF.